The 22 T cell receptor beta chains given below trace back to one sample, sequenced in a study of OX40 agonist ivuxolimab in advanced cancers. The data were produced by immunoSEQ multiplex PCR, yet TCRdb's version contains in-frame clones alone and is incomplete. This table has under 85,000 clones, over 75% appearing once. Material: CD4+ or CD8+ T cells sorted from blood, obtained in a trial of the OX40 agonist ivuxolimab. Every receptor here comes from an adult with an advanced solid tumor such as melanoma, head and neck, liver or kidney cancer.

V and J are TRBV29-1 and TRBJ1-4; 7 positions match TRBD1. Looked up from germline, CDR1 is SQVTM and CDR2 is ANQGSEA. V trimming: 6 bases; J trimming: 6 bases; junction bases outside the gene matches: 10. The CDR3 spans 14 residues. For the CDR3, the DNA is TGCAGCGTGGTTGTGGGACAGAGCTATGAAAAACTGTTTTTT. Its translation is CSVVVGQSYEKLFF.

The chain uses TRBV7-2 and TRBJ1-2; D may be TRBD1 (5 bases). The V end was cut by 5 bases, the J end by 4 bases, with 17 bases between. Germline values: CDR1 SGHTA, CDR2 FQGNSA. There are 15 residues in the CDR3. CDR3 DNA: TGTGCCAGCAGCCCGGTATCCGGGACGGTCTATGGCTACACCTTC. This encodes CASSPVSGTVYGYTF.

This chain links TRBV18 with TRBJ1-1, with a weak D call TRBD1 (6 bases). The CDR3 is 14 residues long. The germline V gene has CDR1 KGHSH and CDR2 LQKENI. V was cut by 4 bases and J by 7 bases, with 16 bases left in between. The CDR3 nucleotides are TGTGCCAGCTCACAGGCGGTAGGGGGAGATGAAGCTTTCTTT. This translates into CASSQAVGGDEAFF. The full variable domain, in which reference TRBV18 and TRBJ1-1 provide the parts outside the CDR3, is NAGVMQNPRHLVRRRGQEARLRCSPMKGHSHVYWYRQLPEEGLKFMVYLQKENIIDESGMPKERFSAEFPKEGPSILRIQQVVRGDSAAYFCASSQAVGGDEAFFGQGTRLTVV.

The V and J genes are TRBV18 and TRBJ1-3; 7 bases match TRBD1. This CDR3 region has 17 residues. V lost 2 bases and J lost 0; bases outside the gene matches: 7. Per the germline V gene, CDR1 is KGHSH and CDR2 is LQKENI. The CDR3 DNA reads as TGTGCCAGCTCACCAAGAACAGGGGCCTTCTCTGGAAACACCATATATTTT. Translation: CASSPRTGAFSGNTIYF. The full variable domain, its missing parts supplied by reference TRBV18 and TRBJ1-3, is NAGVMQNPRHLVRRRGQEARLRCSPMKGHSHVYWYRQLPEEGLKFMVYLQKENIIDESGMPKERFSAEFPKEGPSILRIQQVVRGDSAAYFCASSPRTGAFSGNTIYFGEGSWLTVV.

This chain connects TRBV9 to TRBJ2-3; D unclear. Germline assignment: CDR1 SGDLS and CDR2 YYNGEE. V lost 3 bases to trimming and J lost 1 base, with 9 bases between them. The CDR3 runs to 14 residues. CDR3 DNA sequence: TGTGCCAGCAGCGCCCAATCGGGCACAGATACGCAGTATTTT. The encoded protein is CASSAQSGTDTQYF.

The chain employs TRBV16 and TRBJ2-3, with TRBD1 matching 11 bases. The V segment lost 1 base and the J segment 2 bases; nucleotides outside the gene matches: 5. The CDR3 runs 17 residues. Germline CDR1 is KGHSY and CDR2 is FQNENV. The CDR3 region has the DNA TGTGCCAGCAGCCAATTACGGGACAGGGGGGCCACAGATACGCAGTATTTT. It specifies CASSQLRDRGATDTQYF.

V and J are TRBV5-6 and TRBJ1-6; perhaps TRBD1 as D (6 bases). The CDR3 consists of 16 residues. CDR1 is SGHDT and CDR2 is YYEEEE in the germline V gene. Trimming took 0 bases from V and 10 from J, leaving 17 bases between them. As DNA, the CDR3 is TGTGCCAGCAGCTTGGCCTGGGGGCGGGATCGGTCACCCCTCCACTTT. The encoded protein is CASSLAWGRDRSPLHF.

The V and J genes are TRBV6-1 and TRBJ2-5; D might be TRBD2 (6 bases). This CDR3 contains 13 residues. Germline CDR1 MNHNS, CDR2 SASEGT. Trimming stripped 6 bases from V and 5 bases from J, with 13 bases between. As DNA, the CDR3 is TGTGCCAGCAGGGGCGGGGCCGGGGAGACCCAGTACTTC. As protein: CASRGGAGETQYF.

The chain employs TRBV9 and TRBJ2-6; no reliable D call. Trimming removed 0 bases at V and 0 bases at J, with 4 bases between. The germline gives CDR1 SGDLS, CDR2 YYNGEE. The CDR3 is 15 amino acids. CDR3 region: CASSVASSGANVLTF. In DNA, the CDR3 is TGTGCCAGCAGCGTAGCCAGCTCTGGGGCCAACGTCCTGACTTTC.

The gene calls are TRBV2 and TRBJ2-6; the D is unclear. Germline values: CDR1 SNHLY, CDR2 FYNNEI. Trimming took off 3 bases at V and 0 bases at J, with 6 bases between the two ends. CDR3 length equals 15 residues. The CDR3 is CASSDTGSGANVLTF. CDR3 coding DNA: TGTGCCAGCAGTGATACGGGCTCTGGGGCCAACGTCCTGACTTTC. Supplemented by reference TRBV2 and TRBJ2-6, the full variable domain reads EPEVTQTPSHQVTQMGQEVILRCVPISNHLYFYWYRQILGQKVEFLVSFYNNEISEKSEIFDDQFSVERPDGSNFTLKIRSTKLEDSAMYFCASSDTGSGANVLTFGAGSRLTVL.

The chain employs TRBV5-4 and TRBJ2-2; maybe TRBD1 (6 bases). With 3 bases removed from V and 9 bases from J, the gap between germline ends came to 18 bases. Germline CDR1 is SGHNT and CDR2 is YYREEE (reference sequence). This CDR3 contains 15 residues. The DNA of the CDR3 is TGTGCCAGCAGCTACGGGACACTACGAATCCGGGAGCTGTTTTTT. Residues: CASSYGTLRIRELFF.

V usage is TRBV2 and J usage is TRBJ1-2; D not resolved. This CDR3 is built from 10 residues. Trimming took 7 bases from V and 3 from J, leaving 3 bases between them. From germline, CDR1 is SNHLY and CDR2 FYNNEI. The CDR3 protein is CASTYYGYTF. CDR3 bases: TGTGCCAGCACCTACTATGGCTACACCTTC.

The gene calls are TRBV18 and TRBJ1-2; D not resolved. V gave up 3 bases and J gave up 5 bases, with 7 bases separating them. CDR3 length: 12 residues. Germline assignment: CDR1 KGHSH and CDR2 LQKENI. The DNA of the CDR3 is TGTGCCAGCTCACCGCCAGGTTATGGCTACACCTTC. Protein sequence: CASSPPGYGYTF.

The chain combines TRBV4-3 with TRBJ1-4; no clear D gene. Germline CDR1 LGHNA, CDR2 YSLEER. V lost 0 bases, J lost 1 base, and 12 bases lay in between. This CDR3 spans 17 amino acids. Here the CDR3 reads CASSQDQAGVTNEKLFF. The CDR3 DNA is TGCGCCAGCAGCCAAGATCAGGCGGGAGTAACTAATGAAAAACTGTTTTTT.

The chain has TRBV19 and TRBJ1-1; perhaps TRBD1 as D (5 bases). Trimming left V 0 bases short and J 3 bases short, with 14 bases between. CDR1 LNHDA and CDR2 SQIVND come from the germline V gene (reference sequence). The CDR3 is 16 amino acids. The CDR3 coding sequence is TGTGCCAGTAGTATAGATTGGGGGAACCAGGACACTGAAGCTTTCTTT. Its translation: CASSIDWGNQDTEAFF.

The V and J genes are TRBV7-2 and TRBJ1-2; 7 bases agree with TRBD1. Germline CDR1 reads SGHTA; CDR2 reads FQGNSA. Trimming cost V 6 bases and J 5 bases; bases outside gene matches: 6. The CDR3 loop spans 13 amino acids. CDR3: CASSSGGGYGYTF. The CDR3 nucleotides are TGTGCCAGCAGTTCAGGGGGTGGTTATGGCTACACCTTC. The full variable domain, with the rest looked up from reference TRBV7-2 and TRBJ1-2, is GAGVSQSPSNKVTEKGKDVELRCDPISGHTALYWYRQSLGQGLEFLIYFQGNSAPDKSGLPSDRFSAERTGGSVSTLTIQRTQQEDSAVYLCASSSGGGYGYTFGSGTRLTVV.

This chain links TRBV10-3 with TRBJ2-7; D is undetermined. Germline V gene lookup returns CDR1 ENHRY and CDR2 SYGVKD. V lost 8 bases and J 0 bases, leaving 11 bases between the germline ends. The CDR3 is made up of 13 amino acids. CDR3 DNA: TGTGCCATCCTGAGCGTCCTCTCCTACGAGCAGTACTTC. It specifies CAILSVLSYEQYF.

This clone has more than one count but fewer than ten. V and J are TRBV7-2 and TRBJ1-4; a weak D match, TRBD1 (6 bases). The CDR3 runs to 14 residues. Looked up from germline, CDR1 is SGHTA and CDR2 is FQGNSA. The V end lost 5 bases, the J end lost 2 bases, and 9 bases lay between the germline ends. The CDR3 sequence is CASSPGATNEKLFF. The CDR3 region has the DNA TGTGCCAGCAGCCCAGGGGCCACTAATGAAAAACTGTTTTTT. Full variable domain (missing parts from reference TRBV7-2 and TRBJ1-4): GAGVSQSPSNKVTEKGKDVELRCDPISGHTALYWYRQSLGQGLEFLIYFQGNSAPDKSGLPSDRFSAERTGGSVSTLTIQRTQQEDSAVYLCASSPGATNEKLFFGSGTQLSVL.

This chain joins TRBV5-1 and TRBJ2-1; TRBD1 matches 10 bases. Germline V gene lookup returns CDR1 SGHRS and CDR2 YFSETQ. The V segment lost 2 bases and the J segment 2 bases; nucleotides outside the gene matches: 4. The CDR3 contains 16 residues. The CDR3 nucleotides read TGCGCCAGCAGCTTTTCGACAGGGGGCGCCTACAATGAGCAGTTCTTC. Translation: CASSFSTGGAYNEQFF.

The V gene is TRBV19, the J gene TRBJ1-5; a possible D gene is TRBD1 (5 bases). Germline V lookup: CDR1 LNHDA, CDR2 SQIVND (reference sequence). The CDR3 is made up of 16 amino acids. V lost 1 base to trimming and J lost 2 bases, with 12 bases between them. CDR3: CASSIVSRGGNQPQHF. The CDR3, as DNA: TGTGCCAGTAGTATAGTTTCGAGAGGGGGCAATCAGCCCCAGCATTTT. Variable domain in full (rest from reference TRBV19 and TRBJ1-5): DGGITQSPKYLFRKEGQNVTLSCEQNLNHDAMYWYRQDPGQGLRLIYYSQIVNDFQKGDIAEGYSVSREKKESFPLTVTSAQKNPTAFYLCASSIVSRGGNQPQHFGDGTRLSIL.

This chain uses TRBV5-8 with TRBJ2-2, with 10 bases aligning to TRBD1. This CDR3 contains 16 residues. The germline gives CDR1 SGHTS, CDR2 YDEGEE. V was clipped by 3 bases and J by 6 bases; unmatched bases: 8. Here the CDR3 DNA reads TGTGCCAGCAGCTCTGGGACAGGGGCCTCCCCCGGGGAGCTGTTTTTT. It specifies CASSSGTGASPGELFF.

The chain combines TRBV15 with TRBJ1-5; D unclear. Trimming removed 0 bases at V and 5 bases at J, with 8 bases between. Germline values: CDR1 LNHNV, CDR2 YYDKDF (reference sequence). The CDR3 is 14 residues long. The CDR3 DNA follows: TGTGCCACCAGCAGAGATCCGATGGATCAGCCCCAGCATTTT. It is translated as CATSRDPMDQPQHF.